This T cell receptor (beta chain) was sequenced for a study of shared clonotypes between healthy human individuals. Study summary: The study used three CD4 naive, three CD4 memory, two CD8 naive and one CD8 memory plate per donor.

Remarks on this clone: Its antigen is unidentified.

This CDR3 is built from 16 residues. Germline V gene data show CDR1 as ENHRY and CDR2 as SYGVKD. The trim removed 4 bases at V and 4 bases at J, leaving 9 bases unmatched. Whole-study results and caveats: Shared clonotypes across all four donors exceeded non-shared ones in generation probability.

TCRdb's copy holds only in-frame clones and misses some; the assay was immunoSEQ multiplex PCR. The repertoire holds over a million clones, 75% to 80% seen once, with 0.5% to 0.65% in the top ten. V gene TRBV10-3 combines with J gene TRBJ1-2; 10 positions agree with TRBD1. Sequenced: memory CD4+ T cells from PBMCs. Subset in this sample: CD45RA-negative fraction. The receptor was isolated from a man in his late teens or twenties in good health. Some clones in this sample may be carry-over from other donors' samples. The CDR3 region is CAISAIWDRGFYGYTF. The CDR3 DNA sequence: TGTGCCATCAGTGCTATTTGGGACAGGGGTTTCTATGGCTACACCTTC.